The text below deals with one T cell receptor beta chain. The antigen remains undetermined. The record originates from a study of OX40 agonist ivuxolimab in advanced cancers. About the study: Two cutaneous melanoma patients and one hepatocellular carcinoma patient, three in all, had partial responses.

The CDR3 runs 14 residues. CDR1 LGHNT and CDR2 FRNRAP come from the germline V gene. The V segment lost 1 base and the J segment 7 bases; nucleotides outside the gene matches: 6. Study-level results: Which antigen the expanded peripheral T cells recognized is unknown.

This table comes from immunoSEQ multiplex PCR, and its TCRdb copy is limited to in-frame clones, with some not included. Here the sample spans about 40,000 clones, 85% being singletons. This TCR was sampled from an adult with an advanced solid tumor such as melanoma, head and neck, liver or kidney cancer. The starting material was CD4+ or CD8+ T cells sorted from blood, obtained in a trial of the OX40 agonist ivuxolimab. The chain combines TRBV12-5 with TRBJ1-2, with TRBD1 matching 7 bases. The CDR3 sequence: CASGLGQGRVGYTF. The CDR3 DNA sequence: TGTGCTAGTGGTTTGGGACAGGGAAGGGTTGGCTACACCTTC. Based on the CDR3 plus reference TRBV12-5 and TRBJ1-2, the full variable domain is DARVTQTPRHKVTEMGQEVTMRCQPILGHNTVFWYRQTMMQGLELLAYFRNRAPLDDSGMPKDRFSAEMPDATLATLKIQPSEPRDSAVYFCASGLGQGRVGYTFGSGTRLTVV.